Here is one T cell receptor (beta chain) with its context. The antigen this receptor binds is unknown. Per-base qualities were not stored, and no clone one base away is much larger. The source of the sample is a study of post-analysis software for immune sequencing data (dated by TCRdb to the mid-2010s). For context, the study as a whole: Relapsing-remitting, secondary progressive and progressive-relapsing multiple sclerosis were recorded as disease courses, and subtype annotation was lacking for some patients. A subset of samples was prepared in parallel using single-end sample barcoding, then pooled and co-amplified after Illumina adapter ligation. The patient repertoires were compared against 11 previously published healthy control repertoires obtained from donors aged roughly 6 to 25 years.

Library preparation was by PCR. The sequencer was an Illumina HiSeq 2500. To reduce PCR and sequencing biases, unique molecular identifiers were incorporated into the TCR beta cDNA libraries. Roughly 500,000 cDNA molecules were obtained for every 1 to 10 million input T cells, so each molecule roughly corresponded to one T cell. The same protocol used for the earlier healthy control dataset was applied to prepare and sequence the patient libraries. Samples belonging to the same batch were prepared together, multiplexed and sequenced on a shared HiSeq lane. The authors processed their data as follows. MIGEC was used to process the raw barcoded reads, and molecular identifier groups with only a single read were discarded before consensus assembly and CDR3 extraction. Clonotype tables were post-analysed with VDJtools, normalizing diversity by down-sampling all datasets to the smallest sample size. In repertoire overlap clustering, CDR3 amino acid sequences, but not nucleotide sequences, were matched to correct batch-related cross-sample contamination. TCRdb handled the public reads itself, with Q25 trimming in fastp and clone calling in MiXCR, and kept productive beta chains. Rows merge per CDR3 protein into single entries with the most common DNA and genes. Clone size and V and J calls follow TCRdb, not the original study. The sample table records hundreds of thousands of distinct CDR3 sequences; around 40% of these occur just once. The ten biggest clones cover around an eighth of the sample.

Points the paper makes about the study in general: The multiple sclerosis patient group was slightly younger than the control group. Normalized Chao1 diversity was significantly lower in multiple sclerosis patients than controls, suggesting substantial peripheral T-cell clonal expansion. Four or five TRBV segments, including TRBV5-6, TRBV5-1 and TRBV20-1, were significantly more frequent in patients than controls. Direct clustering with F measure showed strong co-clustering of samples prepared in the same batch, prompting a batch-effect correction.

In the germline V gene, CDR1 corresponds to SGHTA and CDR2 to FQGNSA. The junction shows trimming of 5 bases on V and 5 bases on J, plus 9 bases between the germline ends. Reading from cysteine to phenylalanine, the CDR3 counts 12 amino acids. CDR3 DNA only is kept here, 36 bases in frame from base 1. To demonstrate the VDJtools post-analysis software, the study profiled TCR beta repertoires from the peripheral blood of about 13 young patients with multiple sclerosis. The multiple sclerosis patients were children and adolescents between roughly 6 and 15 years of age. Sequenced input: blood. Recombination linked TRBV7-2 to TRBJ2-5, with the D gene uncertain. This receptor was taken from a girl aged 10-17 years with multiple sclerosis. The DNA reads as follows: TGTGCCAGCAGCCCCGCCCGCGAGACCCAGTACTTC. The resulting protein is CASSPARETQYF.